This section outlines one T cell receptor beta chain sequence together with its context. The data stem from a study of blood T cell repertoires in COVID-19. Study-wide context: The cDNA or gDNA used as material had been derived from T cells, B-cell-depleted T cells, or PBMCs.

Using immunoSEQ multiplex PCR, the repertoire was profiled, and TCRdb retains in-frame clones only, with some absent. The sample contains over 400,000 clones, about 88% of which appear only once. Trimming cost V 0 bases and J 0 bases, with 8 bases left between them. From germline, CDR1 is SGHDN and CDR2 FVKESK. CDR3 length: 15 residues. This clonotype was obtained from a woman aged 45-65 years with COVID-19, enrolled during active disease. Sequencing was carried out using peripheral blood. This sequence joins TRBV14 and TRBJ1-2; D unresolved. The CDR3 nucleotides are TGTGCCAGCAGCCAAGATATTTCGGCTAACTATGGCTACACCTTC. Amino acids: CASSQDISANYGYTF.